Listed here are 5 T cell receptor beta chains from one sample, sequenced in a study of T cells expressing NK-cell markers. Reprocessing the 5' RACE reads, TCRdb reports a single entry for every CDR3 protein and omits DNA. The sample totals about 380,000 distinct CDR3 sequences. Sequencing input: blood T cells: a sorted CD56 or NKG2C T cell subset, CD4+ or CD8+ T cells, or bulk PBMC T cells (not recorded which). These TCRs come from a man aged 18-70 years in good health.

The rearrangement links TRBV3-1 to TRBJ1-2; TCRdb's D call of TRBD1 is untestable without DNA. The CDR3 runs to 12 residues. Germline values: CDR1 LGHDT, CDR2 YNNKEL (reference sequence). The CDR3 loop reads CAARGRGAEATF.

The genes are TRBV28 and TRBJ2-3; TCRdb outputs TRBD1, but without DNA this stays unchecked. Germline CDR1 and CDR2: MDHEN and SYDVKM. The CDR3 has 15 residues. This CDR3 is CASSLMGQGGDTQYF.

This chain joins TRBV19 and TRBJ1-5. The CDR3 extends over 14 amino acids. Germline lookup yields CDR1 LNHDA and CDR2 SQIVND (reference sequence). CDR3 loop: CASSRSSGNQPQHF.

The chain joins TRBV20-1 to TRBJ2-2; TCRdb selects TRBD1, and the lack of DNA leaves this call unchecked. The CDR3 extends over 15 amino acids. Germline CDR1 and CDR2: DFQATT and SNEGSKA (reference sequence). CDR3 residues: CSATPGQVGKGELFF.

The V gene is TRBV7-3, the J gene TRBJ2-1. The CDR3 sequence is 13 residues long. Germline assignment: CDR1 SGHTA and CDR2 FQGTGA. This chain's CDR3 is CASSLGYGNEQFF.